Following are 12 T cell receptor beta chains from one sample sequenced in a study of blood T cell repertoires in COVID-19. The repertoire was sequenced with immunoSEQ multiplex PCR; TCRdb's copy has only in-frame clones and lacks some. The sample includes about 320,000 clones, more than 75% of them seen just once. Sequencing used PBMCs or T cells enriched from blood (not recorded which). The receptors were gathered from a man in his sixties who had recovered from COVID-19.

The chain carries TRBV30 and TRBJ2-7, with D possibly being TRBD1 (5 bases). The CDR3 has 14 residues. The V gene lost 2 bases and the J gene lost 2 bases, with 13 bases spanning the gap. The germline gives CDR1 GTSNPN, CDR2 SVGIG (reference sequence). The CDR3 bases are TGTGCCTGGAGTAGACCAGGGAACCCCTACGAGCAGTACTTC. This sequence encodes CAWSRPGNPYEQYF.

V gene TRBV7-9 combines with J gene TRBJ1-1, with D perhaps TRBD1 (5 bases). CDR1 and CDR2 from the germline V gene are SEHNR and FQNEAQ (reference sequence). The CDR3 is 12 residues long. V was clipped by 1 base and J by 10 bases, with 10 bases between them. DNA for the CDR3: TGTGCCAGCAGCTTAGTGGGTAGGGGAGCTTTCTTT. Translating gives CASSLVGRGAFF.

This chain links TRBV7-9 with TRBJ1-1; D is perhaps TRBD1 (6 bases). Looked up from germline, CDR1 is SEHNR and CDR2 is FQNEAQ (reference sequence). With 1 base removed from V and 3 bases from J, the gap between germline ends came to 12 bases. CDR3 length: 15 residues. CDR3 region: CASSLEGGGDTEAFF. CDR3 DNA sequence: TGTGCCAGCAGCTTAGAGGGAGGGGGGGACACTGAAGCTTTCTTT.

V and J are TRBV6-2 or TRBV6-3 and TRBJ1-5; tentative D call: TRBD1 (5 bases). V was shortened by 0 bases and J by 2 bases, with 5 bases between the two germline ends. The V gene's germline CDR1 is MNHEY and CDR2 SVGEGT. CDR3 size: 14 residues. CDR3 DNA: TGTGCCAGCAGTTACTCGGGGCGCAATCAGCCCCAGCATTTT. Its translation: CASSYSGRNQPQHF.

In DNA form, the CDR3 reads TGTGCCAGCAGCTCAACCGGGACAGTGCAGCCCCAGCATTTT. As protein: CASSSTGTVQPQHF. The chain employs TRBV11-2 and TRBJ1-5, with 7 nucleotides matching TRBD1. Germline values: CDR1 SGHAT, CDR2 FQNNGV. This CDR3 has 14 amino acids. V lost 4 bases, J lost 7 bases, and 7 bases stayed unmatched.

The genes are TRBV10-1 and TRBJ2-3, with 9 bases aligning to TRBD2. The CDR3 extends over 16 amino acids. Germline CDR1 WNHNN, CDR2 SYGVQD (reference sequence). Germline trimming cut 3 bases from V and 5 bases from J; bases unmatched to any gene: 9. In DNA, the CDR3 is TGCGCCAGCAGTGACTCTGCTAGCGGGAAGAGAGATACGCAGTATTTT. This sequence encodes CASSDSASGKRDTQYF.

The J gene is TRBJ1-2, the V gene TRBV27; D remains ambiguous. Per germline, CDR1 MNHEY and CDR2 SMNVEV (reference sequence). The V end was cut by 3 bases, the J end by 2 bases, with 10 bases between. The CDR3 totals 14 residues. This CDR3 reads CASSFGQQNYGYTF. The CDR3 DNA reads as TGTGCCAGCAGTTTTGGGCAACAGAACTATGGCTACACCTTC.

In DNA, the CDR3 is TGTGCCAGCAGCTTAGTTCGGGGGACAGGGGGCCTCACTAATGAAAAACTGTTTTTT. It yields the protein CASSLVRGTGGLTNEKLFF. The genes are TRBV7-9 and TRBJ1-4, with 12 bases fitting TRBD1. From germline, CDR1 is SEHNR and CDR2 FQNEAQ (reference sequence). The junction had 8 bases not matched to a gene; V was cut back by 1 base and J by 2 bases. This CDR3 spans 19 amino acids.

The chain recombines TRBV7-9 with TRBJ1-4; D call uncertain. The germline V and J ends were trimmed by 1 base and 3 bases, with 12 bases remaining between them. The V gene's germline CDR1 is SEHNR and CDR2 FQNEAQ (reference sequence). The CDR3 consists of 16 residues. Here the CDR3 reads CASSLGAGVPNEKLFF. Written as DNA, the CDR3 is TGTGCCAGCAGCTTAGGGGCCGGGGTCCCTAATGAAAAACTGTTTTTT.

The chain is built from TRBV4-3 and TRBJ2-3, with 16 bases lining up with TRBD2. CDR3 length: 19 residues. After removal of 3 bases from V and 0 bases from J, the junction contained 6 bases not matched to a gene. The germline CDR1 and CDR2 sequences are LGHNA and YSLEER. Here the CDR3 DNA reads TGCGCCAGCAGCCACTTGGGACTAGCGGGGGGGACTAGCACAGATACGCAGTATTTT. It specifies CASSHLGLAGGTSTDTQYF.

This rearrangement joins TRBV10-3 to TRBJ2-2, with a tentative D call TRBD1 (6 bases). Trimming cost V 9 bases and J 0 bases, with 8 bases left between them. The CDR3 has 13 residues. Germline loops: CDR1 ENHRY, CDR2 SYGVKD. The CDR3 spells CAIGTPNTGELFF. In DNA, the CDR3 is TGTGCCATTGGGACACCGAACACCGGGGAGCTGTTTTTT.

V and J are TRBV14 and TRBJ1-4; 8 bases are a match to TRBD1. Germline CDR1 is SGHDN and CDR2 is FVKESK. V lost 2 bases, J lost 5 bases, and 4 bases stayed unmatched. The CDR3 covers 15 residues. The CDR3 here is CASSQNRGWNEKLFF. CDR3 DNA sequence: TGTGCCAGCAGCCAAAACAGGGGGTGGAATGAAAAACTGTTTTTT. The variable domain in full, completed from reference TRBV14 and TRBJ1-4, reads EAGVTQFPSHSVIEKGQTVTLRCDPISGHDNLYWYRRVMGKEIKFLLHFVKESKQDESGMPNNRFLAERTGGTYSTLKVQPAELEDSGVYFCASSQNRGWNEKLFFGSGTQLSVL.